The 32 T cell receptor beta chains presented below share a single source sample, sequenced in a study of blood T cell repertoires in COVID-19. The table came from immunoSEQ multiplex PCR; TCRdb's copy has only in-frame clones and leaves some out. The sample lists 100,000 to 150,000 clones; approximately 90% were seen once. Sequences were obtained from peripheral blood. Receptor source: a man aged 50-60 years with active or convalescent COVID-19.

This sequence joins TRBV6-5 and TRBJ2-3; TRBD1 agrees at 9 bases. The ends lost 6 bases at V and 4 bases at J; junction bases unmatched: 2. Per germline, CDR1 MNHEY and CDR2 SVGAGI. The CDR3 has 13 residues. CDR3 sequence: CASRRTGADTQYF. The CDR3 DNA is TGTGCCAGCAGACGGACAGGGGCAGATACGCAGTATTTT.

The genes are TRBV5-4 and TRBJ1-5; a possible D gene is TRBD1 (6 bases). Trimming cost V 0 bases and J 4 bases, with 17 bases left between them. CDR1 is SGHNT and CDR2 is YYREEE in the germline V gene (reference sequence). The CDR3 loop spans 17 amino acids. The CDR3 coding sequence is TGTGCCAGCAGCTTGGGGGGGACCGGGACACTAAATCAGCCCCAGCATTTT. This encodes CASSLGGTGTLNQPQHF.

This chain joins TRBV11-2 and TRBJ2-2; D uncertain. Per germline, CDR1 SGHAT and CDR2 FQNNGV. The V gene lost 3 bases and the J gene lost 6 bases, with 11 bases spanning the gap. This CDR3 region has 14 residues. This chain's CDR3 is CASSLNSQAGELFF. CDR3 DNA sequence: TGTGCCAGCAGCTTGAACTCCCAGGCCGGGGAGCTGTTTTTT.

J is TRBJ2-1 and V is TRBV29-1, with TRBD2 matching 7 bases. V lost 1 base to trimming and J lost 5 bases; unmatched junction nucleotides: 2. The CDR3 extends over 13 amino acids. Germline-derived CDR1 and CDR2 are SQVTM and ANQGSEA. The CDR3 here is CSVEGLADNEQFF. The CDR3 DNA reads TGCAGCGTTGAAGGACTAGCCGACAATGAGCAGTTCTTC.

V gene TRBV4-1 combines with J gene TRBJ2-3; the D gene is possibly TRBD1 (5 bases). The V end lost 0 bases, the J end lost 1 base, and 17 bases lay between the germline ends. The CDR3 covers 18 residues. The germline V gene encodes CDR1 MGHRA and CDR2 YSYEKL. CDR3 protein: CASSQEIWTPKGTDTQYF. The CDR3 DNA follows: TGCGCCAGCAGCCAAGAAATCTGGACACCTAAAGGCACAGATACGCAGTATTTT.

The CDR3 reads CASSLGGEYEQYF. CDR3 in DNA: TGTGCCAGCAGCTTAGGAGGCGAATACGAGCAGTACTTC. The chain joins TRBV7-9 to TRBJ2-7; D not resolved. The CDR3 loop spans 13 amino acids. Trimming shortened V by 1 base and J by 4 bases, and 8 bases separated the two germline ends. CDR1 and CDR2 (germline): SEHNR, FQNEAQ (reference sequence).

The chain combines TRBV10-3 with TRBJ2-5; TRBD2 aligns across 8 bases. V was clipped by 2 bases and J by 3 bases; unmatched bases: 2. Per the germline V gene, CDR1 is ENHRY and CDR2 is SYGVKD. The CDR3 sequence is 14 residues long. The CDR3 spells CAISEPGLEETQYF. CDR3 in DNA: TGTGCCATCAGTGAGCCGGGACTAGAAGAGACCCAGTACTTC.

The rearrangement links TRBV28 to TRBJ1-1; D unclear. Germline V gene data show CDR1 as MDHEN and CDR2 as SYDVKM. Trimming took 8 bases from V and 3 from J, leaving 16 bases between them. The CDR3 covers 14 residues. This chain's CDR3 is CASGVSGGHTEAFF. The CDR3 region has the DNA TGTGCCAGCGGGGTCTCGGGAGGGCACACTGAAGCTTTCTTT.

V and J are TRBV9 and TRBJ1-5, with 8 bases that match TRBD1. J lost 6 bases, V lost 3 bases, and 8 bases had no gene match. This CDR3 region has 15 residues. From germline, CDR1 is SGDLS and CDR2 YYNGEE. In DNA form, the CDR3 reads TGTGCCAGCAGCGCGACGACAGGGGTGGGTCAGCCCCAGCATTTT. Protein sequence: CASSATTGVGQPQHF.

V is TRBV7-2 and J is TRBJ2-1; a possible D gene is TRBD2 (5 bases). The CDR3 is 14 residues long. V gave up 4 bases and J gave up 14 bases, with 21 bases separating them. CDR1 is SGHTA and CDR2 is FQGNSA in the germline V gene. CDR3 region: CASSSSASDGKEFF. CDR3 nucleotide sequence: TGTGCCAGCAGCTCGTCCGCGTCGGACGGGAAGGAGTTCTTC.

The V call is TRBV27, the J call TRBJ2-2, with D possibly matching TRBD2 (5 bases). The CDR3 loop spans 14 amino acids. Trimming removed 3 bases at V and 4 bases at J, with 9 bases between. Germline values: CDR1 MNHEY, CDR2 SMNVEV (reference sequence). The CDR3 bases are TGTGCCAGCAGTTTCGGCGCGGGCACCGGGGAGCTGTTTTTT. It translates to CASSFGAGTGELFF.

CDR3 loop: CASSTSGGTDTQYF. CDR3 coding DNA: TGTGCCAGCAGTACCAGCGGGGGCACAGATACGCAGTATTTT. The chain combines TRBV28 with TRBJ2-3; 7 bases are a match to TRBD2. Germline CDR1 is MDHEN and CDR2 is SYDVKM. J gave up 1 base and V 5 bases, and 3 bases lay outside the gene matches. CDR3 size: 14 residues.

The chain carries TRBV19 and TRBJ1-5, with D unclear. Germline-derived CDR1 and CDR2 are LNHDA and SQIVND (reference sequence). The V end lost 5 bases, the J end lost 0 bases, and 8 bases lay between the germline ends. The CDR3 totals 14 residues. Written as DNA, the CDR3 is TGTGCCAGTAGTTTGGGAGATAGCAATCAGCCCCAGCATTTT. This codes for CASSLGDSNQPQHF.

This sequence joins TRBV30 and TRBJ2-1; D call uncertain. The CDR3 contains 11 residues. With 3 bases removed from V and 10 bases from J, the gap between germline ends came to 10 bases. The V gene's germline CDR1 is GTSNPN and CDR2 SVGIG (reference sequence). This CDR3 reads CAWSSVGEQFF. The CDR3 nucleotides read TGTGCCTGGAGCTCAGTCGGGGAGCAGTTCTTC.

This chain connects TRBV7-8 to TRBJ2-2; D call uncertain. Germline V gene sequence: CDR1 SGHVS, CDR2 FQNEAQ. Trimming shortened V by 2 bases and J by 0 bases, and 4 bases separated the two germline ends. This CDR3 is built from 14 residues. CDR3 nucleotide sequence: TGTGCCAGCAGCTTATTCACGAACACCGGGGAGCTGTTTTTT. Translating it yields CASSLFTNTGELFF.

V and J are TRBV9 and TRBJ2-1; tentative D call: TRBD2 (5 bases). V shed 0 bases and J shed 10 bases, with 14 bases lying between them. The germline V gene has CDR1 SGDLS and CDR2 YYNGEE. This CDR3 comprises 14 residues. The CDR3 reads CASSVAGLLEEQFF. CDR3 DNA: TGTGCCAGCAGCGTAGCAGGCTTACTAGAAGAGCAGTTCTTC.

The CDR3 nucleotides read TGTGCCAGCAGTTCCGCCAAGCCATACGAGCAGTACTTC. Protein sequence: CASSSAKPYEQYF. J is TRBJ2-7 and V is TRBV6-5, with no clear D. The CDR3 sequence is 13 residues long. The germline V gene has CDR1 MNHEY and CDR2 SVGAGI. Trimming took off 4 bases at V and 4 bases at J, with 11 bases between the two ends.

The chain joins TRBV18 to TRBJ1-3; 9 bases are a match to TRBD1. The germline gives CDR1 KGHSH, CDR2 LQKENI. CDR3 size: 19 residues. V was pared by 0 bases and J by 4 bases, with 13 bases of the junction left unmatched. In nucleotides, the CDR3 is TGTGCCAGCTCACCACCATTGTCCTCGGGACAGGGAGTGGGAAACACCATATATTTT. Translating it yields CASSPPLSSGQGVGNTIYF.

This chain joins TRBV18 and TRBJ1-1, with 7 bases that match TRBD1. The germline V gene has CDR1 KGHSH and CDR2 LQKENI. The CDR3 runs to 16 residues. J was trimmed by 1 base and V by 3 bases; bases with no gene match: 8. The CDR3, as DNA: TGTGCCAGCTCACCCAACCCGGACAGGTCGAACACTGAAGCTTTCTTT. As protein: CASSPNPDRSNTEAFF.

The chain combines TRBV7-8 with TRBJ1-5; TRBD1 agrees at 9 bases. Germline V lookup: CDR1 SGHVS, CDR2 FQNEAQ. V lost 1 base and J lost 7; bases outside the gene matches: 8. The CDR3 has 16 residues. Here the CDR3 DNA reads TGTGCCAGCAGCTTAGACCCTTGGGACAGGGAACAGCCCCAGCATTTT. Protein product: CASSLDPWDREQPQHF.

The chain is built from TRBV18 and TRBJ2-7; 7 bases match TRBD1. V lost 3 bases to trimming and J lost 7 bases; unmatched junction nucleotides: 6. CDR3 length equals 13 residues. CDR1 KGHSH and CDR2 LQKENI come from the germline V gene. CDR3 protein: CASSPTGPGEQYF. The CDR3 DNA is TGTGCCAGCTCACCGACAGGGCCTGGGGAGCAGTACTTC.

The rearrangement joins TRBV6-2 or TRBV6-3 to TRBJ2-2; possibly TRBD1 for D (6 bases). CDR1 and CDR2 from the germline V gene are MNHEY and SVGEGT. Deletions cut 2 bases from V and 4 bases from J, with 14 bases between. CDR3 length: 16 amino acids. The DNA of the CDR3 is TGTGCCAGCAGTTACCGAAAAACGACAGGCACCGGGGAGCTGTTTTTT. Its translation is CASSYRKTTGTGELFF.

The V and J genes are TRBV2 and TRBJ2-1, with D perhaps given as TRBD1 or TRBD2 (6 bases each). CDR1 SNHLY and CDR2 FYNNEI come from the germline V gene. The germline V and J ends were trimmed by 5 bases and 5 bases, with 16 bases remaining between them. The length of the CDR3 is 15 residues. The CDR3 is CASSKGGLLDNEQFF. The CDR3 DNA is TGTGCCAGCAGTAAAGGGGGGCTTCTGGACAATGAGCAGTTCTTC.

This chain joins TRBV5-1 and TRBJ1-4; 7 bases align to TRBD1. This CDR3 has 15 amino acids. Germline CDR1 is SGHRS and CDR2 is YFSETQ. Germline trimming cut 0 bases from V and 4 bases from J; bases unmatched to any gene: 3. The CDR3 coding sequence is TGCGCCAGCAGCTTGGAGGGACAGATTAATGAAAAACTGTTTTTT. Its protein is CASSLEGQINEKLFF.

The chain is built from TRBV11-2 and TRBJ2-7; weak D call: TRBD1 (5 bases). CDR1 SGHAT and CDR2 FQNNGV come from the germline V gene. The V gene lost 0 bases and the J gene lost 2 bases, with 8 bases spanning the gap. The CDR3 sequence is 14 residues long. The CDR3 sequence: CASSLDKTAYEQYF. Here the CDR3 DNA reads TGTGCCAGCAGCTTAGATAAGACAGCCTACGAGCAGTACTTC.

The chain carries TRBV2 and TRBJ2-5; 8 positions match TRBD2. In germline, CDR1 is SNHLY, CDR2 FYNNEI. J was trimmed by 5 bases and V by 5 bases; bases with no gene match: 7. The CDR3 length is 14 residues. CDR3 coding DNA: TGTGCCAGCAGTATCGAGCGGGGGAGTGAGACCCAGTACTTC. Its protein product is CASSIERGSETQYF.

This chain joins TRBV7-9 and TRBJ2-1, with 16 bases identical to TRBD2. Trimming cost V 4 bases and J 2 bases; bases outside gene matches: 5. The CDR3 spans 18 residues. Germline CDR1 SEHNR, CDR2 FQNEAQ (reference sequence). For the CDR3, the DNA is TGTGCCAGCAGCTCCCGTGGGACTAGCGGGGGGGCCTACAATGAGCAGTTCTTC. Its translation: CASSSRGTSGGAYNEQFF.

The V and J genes are TRBV10-1 and TRBJ2-3; 12 bases map to TRBD2. CDR1 WNHNN and CDR2 SYGVQD come from the germline V gene (reference sequence). The CDR3 runs 14 residues. V lost 10 bases and J lost 4; bases outside the gene matches: 6. The CDR3 nucleotides are TGCGCCACACGGACTAGCGGGGACGCAGATACGCAGTATTTT. As protein: CATRTSGDADTQYF.

In DNA form, the CDR3 reads TGTGCCAGTAGTATATTGGTTGGGGGCGATTCAGATACGCAGTATTTT. It is translated as CASSILVGGDSDTQYF. V gene TRBV19 combines with J gene TRBJ2-3; TRBD1 is a possible D gene (6 bases). The CDR3 runs 16 residues. The V end was cut by 2 bases, the J end by 4 bases, with 16 bases between. Germline-derived CDR1 and CDR2 are LNHDA and SQIVND (reference sequence).

The chain uses TRBV7-2 and TRBJ2-1; the match to TRBD2 covers 10 bases. This CDR3 is built from 15 residues. Per germline, CDR1 SGHTA and CDR2 FQGNSA. With V trimmed by 4 bases and J by 10 bases, 10 bases remained unmatched. CDR3 amino acids: CASSWTSGQTGEQFF. The CDR3 region has the DNA TGTGCCAGCAGCTGGACTAGCGGCCAGACGGGGGAGCAGTTCTTC.

This clone is a singleton in its sample. This chain connects TRBV2 to TRBJ1-3; D is undetermined. Trimming took off 4 bases at V and 0 bases at J, with 7 bases between the two ends. Germline V lookup: CDR1 SNHLY, CDR2 FYNNEI. The CDR3 has 14 residues. In DNA form, the CDR3 reads TGTGCCAGCAGTGTACACAGCTCTGGAAACACCATATATTTT. This encodes CASSVHSSGNTIYF.

The gene calls are TRBV9 and TRBJ2-1, with D possibly matching TRBD2 (6 bases). This CDR3 has 18 residues. Germline V gene data show CDR1 as SGDLS and CDR2 as YYNGEE. The ends were cut back, 0 bases at V and 0 bases at J, with 16 bases in the middle. The CDR3 DNA is TGTGCCAGCAGCGTAGGGACTACCAGAGGGAGCTCCTACAATGAGCAGTTCTTC. Translating it yields CASSVGTTRGSSYNEQFF.